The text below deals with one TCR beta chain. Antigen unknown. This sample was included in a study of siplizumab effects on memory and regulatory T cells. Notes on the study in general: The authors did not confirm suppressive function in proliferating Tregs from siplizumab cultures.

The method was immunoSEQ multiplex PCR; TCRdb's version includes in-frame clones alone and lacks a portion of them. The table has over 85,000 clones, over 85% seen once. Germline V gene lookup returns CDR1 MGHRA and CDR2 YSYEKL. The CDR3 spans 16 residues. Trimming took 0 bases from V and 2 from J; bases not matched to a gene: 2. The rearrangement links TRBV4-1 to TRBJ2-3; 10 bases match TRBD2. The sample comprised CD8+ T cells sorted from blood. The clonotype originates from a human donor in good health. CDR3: CASSQELAGVTDTQYF. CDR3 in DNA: TGCGCCAGCAGCCAAGAGCTAGCGGGGGTCACAGATACGCAGTATTTT.